The 20 T cell receptor beta chains below were found in one sample sequenced in a study of CD8+CD57+ T cells in acquired aplastic anemia. TCR beta VDJ combinations and CDR3 sequences were profiled from genomic DNA. Each CDR3 protein gets one entry after TCRdb re-called the reads with MiXCR. This sample yields approximately 380,000 distinct CDR3 sequences, of which 60% to 80% are seen a single time; more than 3.5% belongs to the top ten. The sample comprised sorted CD4+, CD8+, or CD8+CD57+ T cells (not recorded which) from PBMCs. These receptors originate from a human donor in good health, serving as a control.

There are many counts of this clonotype. The chain recombines TRBV11-2 with TRBJ2-1; D perhaps matches TRBD1 (5 bases). The germline V gene encodes CDR1 SGHAT and CDR2 FQNNGV. The V and J ends lost 1 base and 5 bases respectively, with 15 bases between them. The CDR3 runs 16 residues. CDR3 in DNA: TGTGCCAGCAGCTTAGTCCTTTGGCAGGGCAACAATGAGCAGTTCTTC. This sequence encodes CASSLVLWQGNNEQFF. Using reference TRBV11-2 and TRBJ2-1 for the parts outside the CDR3, the full variable domain is EAGVAQSPRYKIIEKRQSVAFWCNPISGHATLYWYQQILGQGPKLLIQFQNNGVVDDSQLPKDRFSAERLKGVDSTLKIQPAKLEDSAVYLCASSLVLWQGNNEQFFGPGTRLTVL.

This clonotype was detected only once. As the CDR3 is not closed by the conserved phenylalanine or tryptophan, this likely results from a read error. This sequence joins TRBV7-2 and TRBJ1-4, with no clear D. Germline assignment: CDR1 SGHTA and CDR2 FQGNSA. Trimming removed 1 base from V and 3 bases from J, with 15 bases in between. The CDR3 contains 17 residues. The CDR3: CASSLVSGWAPNEKLFL. Written as DNA, the CDR3 is TGTGCCAGCAGCTTAGTATCTGGGTGGGCGCCTAATGAAAAACTGTTTCTT.

A note on this clonotype: Germline and junction disagree at one end, which may indicate a read error. This chain uses TRBV5-1 with TRBJ1-6, with D unclear. Germline V gene sequence: CDR1 SGHRS, CDR2 YFSETQ. The CDR3 length is 13 residues. CDR3 protein: CASSCSYSSPLHF. For the CDR3, the DNA is TGTGCCAGCAGCTGTAGCTATAGTTCACCCCTCCACTTT.

This clonotype was seen many times. This chain links TRBV19 with TRBJ1-6, with 9 nucleotides matching TRBD1. This CDR3 is 14 amino acids long. The V gene's germline CDR1 is LNHDA and CDR2 SQIVND (reference sequence). The trim removed 9 bases at V and 10 bases at J, leaving 10 bases unmatched. The CDR3 loop reads CASARGQGGSPLHF. The CDR3 DNA reads as TGTGCCAGCGCGAGGGGACAGGGAGGATCACCCCTCCACTTT. Full variable domain (missing parts from reference TRBV19 and TRBJ1-6): DGGITQSPKYLFRKEGQNVTLSCEQNLNHDAMYWYRQDPGQGLRLIYYSQIVNDFQKGDIAEGYSVSREKKESFPLTVTSAQKNPTAFYLCASARGQGGSPLHFGNGTRLTVT.

A remark on this clonotype: The CDR3 does not end in the conserved phenylalanine or tryptophan, so this is likely a read error. The DNA is omitted, as the CDR3 cannot be located on it reliably, and the CDR3 follows TCRdb's listing. The chain links TRBV9 to TRBJ1-2. The CDR3 is 12 amino acids long, termini counted. CDR1 and CDR2 (germline): SGDLS, YYNGEE. This CDR3 is CASSVGGYGYTV.

About this clonotype itself: The conserved closing phenylalanine or tryptophan is absent in this CDR3, likely reflecting a read error. No DNA is shown, since the ends of the CDR3 on it are uncertain; the CDR3 is the one TCRdb lists. The chain combines TRBV9 with TRBJ1-6; the table's D gene call, TRBD1, was not cross checked with the DNA. Counting both end residues, the CDR3 totals 12 amino acids. The germline gives CDR1 SGDLS, CDR2 YYNGEE. CDR3 region: CASSQETGAGNY.

The chain joins TRBV7-8 to TRBJ2-5; D may be TRBD2 (5 bases). Trimming pared 6 bases from V and 3 bases from J, leaving 17 bases between. The CDR3 loop spans 15 amino acids. Germline CDR1 and CDR2: SGHVS and FQNEAQ. The CDR3 region has the DNA TGTGCCAGCAGTTTGAGACGGGGATTCAAAGAGACCCAGTACTTC. Residues: CASSLRRGFKETQYF.

Notes on this clonotype: The conserved final phenylalanine or tryptophan is absent from the CDR3, which likely points to a read error. The genes are TRBV2 and TRBJ2-5; 8 bases fit TRBD2. This CDR3 contains 13 residues. Germline values: CDR1 SNHLY, CDR2 FYNNEI. J was trimmed by 2 bases and V by 6 bases; bases with no gene match: 2. Here the CDR3 DNA reads TGTGCCAGCAGCGTAGCGGGACAAGAGACCCAGTACTAC. This translates into CASSVAGQETQYY.

This rearrangement joins TRBV5-4 to TRBJ1-6; 7 bases line up with TRBD1. This CDR3 is 24 amino acids long. CDR1 is SGHNT and CDR2 is YYREEE in the germline V gene (reference sequence). V shed 3 bases and J 0 bases; nucleotides not matched to a gene: 27. The CDR3 DNA sequence: TGTGCCAGCAGCTCCAACACGGGCAGTGCTAGTAGGACAGGCCAGAGCTCCTATAATTCACCCCTCCACTTT. Its translation: CASSSNTGSASRTGQSSYNSPLHF.

With respect to this clonotype: A much larger clone is a single base away; this may be a read error. The J gene is TRBJ1-5, the V gene TRBV4-1; TRBD1 agrees at 8 bases. Germline V gene lookup returns CDR1 MGHRA and CDR2 YSYEKL. CDR3 length equals 19 residues. The CDR3 loop reads CASSQGPGQVLGVNQPQRF. The CDR3 DNA reads TGCGCCAGCAGCCAAGGACCGGGACAGGTGCTTGGTGTGAATCAGCCCCAGCGTTTT.

CDR3 coding DNA: TGCGCCAGCAGCCAAGGCGCCGGACTAGAGACCCAGTACTTC. Translated, it gives CASSQGAGLETQYF. V and J are TRBV4-3 and TRBJ2-5; possibly TRBD2 for D (5 bases). The V and J ends lost 1 base and 4 bases respectively, with 10 bases between them. The CDR3 has 14 residues. CDR1 is LGHNA, CDR2 YSLEER, per germline.

The CDR3 region has the DNA TGTGCCAGTAGTACCCTGGACAGGGGGGATGAAAAACTGTTTTTT. The encoded protein is CASSTLDRGDEKLFF. This sequence joins TRBV19 and TRBJ1-4, with 10 bases lining up with TRBD1. CDR3 length equals 15 residues. CDR1 is LNHDA, CDR2 SQIVND, per germline (reference sequence). V shed 4 bases, J shed 6 bases, and the junction held 5 bases outside the gene matches.

This clonotype turned up a few times. The V call is TRBV15, the J call TRBJ2-5, with 7 positions matching TRBD1. Looked up from germline, CDR1 is LNHNV and CDR2 is YYDKDF (reference sequence). The junction had 8 bases not matched to a gene; V was cut back by 4 bases and J by 0 bases. The length of the CDR3 is 16 residues. CDR3 sequence reads: CATSKYHTGDQETQYF. The CDR3 nucleotides read TGTGCCACCAGCAAGTACCACACAGGGGACCAAGAGACCCAGTACTTC.

For this clonotype: The CDR3 does not close with the conserved phenylalanine or tryptophan, likely indicating a read error. The DNA is left out, because the CDR3 cannot be placed on it with certainty; the CDR3 is given as TCRdb lists it. This sequence joins TRBV9 and TRBJ1-5. From its first to its last residue, the CDR3 has 13 amino acids. The germline gives CDR1 SGDLS, CDR2 YYNGEE. The CDR3 spells CASSVGSYGHTFV.

This clonotype has only one observation. CDR3 amino acids: CSVQGDTGNYGYTF. In nucleotides, the CDR3 is TGCAGTGTCCAGGGTGACACCGGTAACTATGGCTACACCTTC. The chain combines TRBV20-1 with TRBJ1-2; possible D gene TRBD1, 5 bases. The CDR3 runs 14 residues. V dropped 7 bases and J dropped 1 base, with 16 bases sitting between them. Germline V gives CDR1 DFQATT, CDR2 SNEGSKA (reference sequence).

A remark on this clonotype: A much larger clone sits a single nucleotide away, making a read error possible. The chain has TRBV6-2 or TRBV6-3 and TRBJ2-2, with a possible D match to TRBD2 (6 bases). The CDR3 loop spans 14 amino acids. CDR1 and CDR2 (germline): MNHEY, SVGEGT. CDR3 protein: CASGSGVNTEELFF. The CDR3 DNA reads as TGTGCCAGCGGCTCGGGGGTGAACACCGAGGAGCTGTTTTTT.

A remark on this clonotype: The final CDR3 position lacks the conserved phenylalanine or tryptophan, pointing to a likely read error. No DNA is shown, since the ends of the CDR3 on it are uncertain; the CDR3 is the one TCRdb lists. This chain connects TRBV7-2 to TRBJ2-3; no check of the table's D call, TRBD1, against the DNA was made. The CDR3 region is 13 residues in length, termini included. Germline loops: CDR1 SGHTA, CDR2 FQGNSA. CDR3: CASSFGGNNKPQH.

The rearrangement uses TRBV5-6 and TRBJ1-2; D gene unclear. V was shortened by 1 base and J by 8 bases, with 6 bases between the two germline ends. The CDR3 has 11 amino acids. Germline loops: CDR1 SGHDT, CDR2 YYEEEE. The CDR3 DNA follows: TGTGCCAGCAGCTTGTATGCCGGCTACACCTTC. Its protein product is CASSLYAGYTF.

This chain joins TRBV7-2 and TRBJ1-1, with 7 nucleotides matching TRBD1. The germline gives CDR1 SGHTA, CDR2 FQGNSA. This CDR3 contains 14 residues. V dropped 5 bases and J dropped 12; count of bases not matched to a gene: 15. The CDR3 region has the DNA TGTGCCAGCAGCCCTGGGACAGAGTATGGCGACACTTTCTTT. Translated: CASSPGTEYGDTFF.

This chain connects TRBV24-1 to TRBJ2-7; D is unresolved. V was cut by 5 bases and J by 5 bases, with 9 bases left in between. The CDR3 has 12 residues. CDR1 and CDR2 from the germline V gene are KGHDR and SFDVKD. CDR3 protein: CATSGQGNEQYF. For the CDR3, the DNA is TGTGCCACCAGTGGGCAAGGGAACGAGCAGTACTTC.